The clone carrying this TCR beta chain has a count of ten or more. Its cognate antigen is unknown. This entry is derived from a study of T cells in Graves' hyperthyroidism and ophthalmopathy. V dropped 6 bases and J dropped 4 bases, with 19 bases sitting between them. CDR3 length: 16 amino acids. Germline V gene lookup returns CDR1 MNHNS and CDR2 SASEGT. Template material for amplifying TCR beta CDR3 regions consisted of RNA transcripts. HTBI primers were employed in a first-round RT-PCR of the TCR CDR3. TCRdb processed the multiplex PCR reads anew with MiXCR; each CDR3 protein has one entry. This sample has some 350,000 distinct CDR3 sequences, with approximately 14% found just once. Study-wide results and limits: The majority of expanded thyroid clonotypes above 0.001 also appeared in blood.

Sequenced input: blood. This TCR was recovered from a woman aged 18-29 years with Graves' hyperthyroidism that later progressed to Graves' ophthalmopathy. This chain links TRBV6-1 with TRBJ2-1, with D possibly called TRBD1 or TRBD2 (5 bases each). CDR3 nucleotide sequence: TGTGCCAGCAGCTCGGGCAGGGAGTATATGTACAATGAGCAGTTCTTC. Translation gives CASSSGREYMYNEQFF.